These 10 T cell receptor beta chains were sequenced from one sample in a study of cytotoxic CD8 clonotypes in ibrutinib-treated CLL. TCRdb's copy holds only in-frame clones and misses some; the assay was immunoSEQ multiplex PCR. The profile shows tens of thousands of clones, about 64% of them singletons. This specimen consisted of PBMCs, obtained after 12 months of ibrutinib treatment. The receptors were gathered from a human donor with chronic lymphocytic leukemia.

The chain joins TRBV5-8 to TRBJ1-5; tentatively, D is TRBD1 (6 bases). The germline gives CDR1 SGHTS, CDR2 YDEGEE. The V end was cut by 0 bases, the J end by 4 bases, with 8 bases between. CDR3 length: 14 residues. The CDR3 here is CASSLAGANQPQHF. CDR3 bases: TGTGCCAGCAGCTTGGCAGGGGCAAATCAGCCCCAGCATTTT.

The rearrangement joins TRBV6-5 to TRBJ2-7; D not certain. CDR1 and CDR2 (germline): MNHEY, SVGAGI. The V end lost 2 bases, the J end lost 0 bases, and 2 bases lay between the germline ends. This CDR3 has 12 residues. As DNA, the CDR3 is TGTGCCAGCAGTTACAGCTCCTACGAGCAGTACTTC. It encodes CASSYSSYEQYF.

The chain carries TRBV5-6 and TRBJ2-3; 9 positions match TRBD2. The CDR3 consists of 13 residues. Germline V gene lookup returns CDR1 SGHDT and CDR2 YYEEEE. The V segment lost 2 bases and the J segment 7 bases; nucleotides outside the gene matches: 2. The CDR3 loop is CASSFTSGYTQYF. Here the CDR3 DNA reads TGTGCCAGCAGCTTTACTAGCGGGTATACGCAGTATTTT.

The chain employs TRBV9 and TRBJ2-2; D gene uncertain. The CDR3 has 13 amino acids. Trimming shortened V by 3 bases and J by 5 bases, and 8 bases separated the two germline ends. Germline V CDR1 and CDR2: SGDLS, YYNGEE. This chain's CDR3 is CASSAGPTGELFF. As DNA, the CDR3 is TGTGCCAGCAGCGCCGGGCCGACCGGGGAGCTGTTTTTT.

The chain recombines TRBV18 with TRBJ1-1, with 9 bases identical to TRBD1. The CDR3 covers 16 residues. V lost 6 bases and J lost 3; bases outside the gene matches: 11. The germline gives CDR1 KGHSH, CDR2 LQKENI. CDR3 nucleotide sequence: TGTGCCAGCTCGCCAGGTGGGGACAGGGCGTACACTGAAGCTTTCTTT. Translated: CASSPGGDRAYTEAFF.

This rearrangement joins TRBV10-3 to TRBJ2-2; D call uncertain. V lost 6 bases and J lost 4, with 3 bases in between. The CDR3 loop spans 11 amino acids. Germline CDR1 ENHRY, CDR2 SYGVKD. The CDR3 DNA sequence: TGTGCCATCAGCCGCACCGGGGAGCTGTTTTTT. Residues: CAISRTGELFF.

This clone was seen once. The CDR3: CASSSPRSFYYEQYF. In DNA, the CDR3 is TGTGCCAGTAGTTCTCCGCGGAGCTTCTACTACGAGCAGTACTTC. The chain carries TRBV19 and TRBJ2-7; D remains ambiguous. Trimming removed 5 bases from V and 3 bases from J, with 17 bases in between. Germline CDR1 LNHDA, CDR2 SQIVND (reference sequence). CDR3 size: 15 residues.

The chain joins TRBV7-2 to TRBJ2-5, with TRBD2 matching 9 bases. Germline CDR1 reads SGHTA; CDR2 reads FQGNSA. This CDR3 comprises 14 residues. Trimming at V came to 4 bases and at J to 4 bases, leaving 4 bases not matched to a gene. The DNA for the CDR3 is TGTGCCAGCAGCTCGGGACTAGCAGCAGAGACCCAGTACTTC. The encoded protein is CASSSGLAAETQYF.

The chain recombines TRBV5-1 with TRBJ1-1; 8 bases map to TRBD1. The length of the CDR3 is 16 residues. In germline, CDR1 is SGHRS, CDR2 YFSETQ. The V segment lost 0 bases and the J segment 1 base; nucleotides outside the gene matches: 5. In nucleotides, the CDR3 is TGCGCCAGCAGCTTGGTGGGGACAGGTTGGAACACTGAAGCTTTCTTT. It yields the protein CASSLVGTGWNTEAFF.

The chain couples TRBV18 to TRBJ1-1, with 8 bases aligning to TRBD1. Trimming took 3 bases from V and 2 from J; bases not matched to a gene: 5. CDR3 size: 15 residues. Looked up from germline, CDR1 is KGHSH and CDR2 is LQKENI. The CDR3 coding sequence is TGTGCCAGCTCACCCGGGACAGGTCCCAACACTGAAGCTTTCTTT. The encoded protein is CASSPGTGPNTEAFF.